This entry concerns a single TCR beta chain. Germline assignment: CDR1 PRHDT and CDR2 FYEKMQ (reference sequence). This CDR3 is built from 15 residues. V lost 6 bases and J 5 bases, leaving 16 bases between the germline ends. The data originate from a study of blood T cell repertoires in COVID-19. Overall study context: The origin of the acute and convalescent COVID-19 samples was the United States, Italy and Spain.

As originally analysed: For nucleated cells, counts were estimated from reference gene primer amplification. Clones were read by immunoSEQ multiplex PCR, and TCRdb kept only the in-frame ones, dropping some. V, J and clone size reflect that table, while D and trimming were determined from the DNA. Found here are some 96,000 clones, about nine tenths of them singletons; the top ten hold less than 2%. Sequencing was done on a sample of peripheral blood. This receptor was obtained from a man between 60 and 70 years old with acute or convalescent COVID-19. This chain links TRBV13 with TRBJ2-2; D is undetermined. The CDR3: CASRAISIGTGELFF. In nucleotides, the CDR3 is TGTGCCAGCAGAGCTATCTCCATTGGTACCGGGGAGCTGTTTTTT. Based on the CDR3 plus reference TRBV13 and TRBJ2-2, the full variable domain is AAGVIQSPRHLIKEKRETATLKCYPIPRHDTVYWYQQGPGQDPQFLISFYEKMQSDKGSIPDRFSAQQFSDYHSELNMSSLELGDSALYFCASRAISIGTGELFFGEGSRLTVL.